Listed below are T cell receptor beta chains from one sample, sequenced in a study of T cells after posttransplantation cyclophosphamide. Here immunoSEQ multiplex PCR was the method, and the copy in TCRdb shows in-frame clones only, minus some. The data hold roughly 15,000 clones, with roughly 87% observed a single time. The specimen comprised PBMCs, sampled after an allogeneic stem cell transplant with a calcineurin inhibitor and methotrexate. The receptors shown here come from a male patient in his fifties who received an allogeneic stem cell transplant from an unrelated donor, was CMV-positive, and had chronic GVHD only. Some T cells may possibly be graft donor cells. Each CDR3 is given with its conserved first and last residue. D genes are given only for firm matches. For some rows the clone size is stated as once, few or many, or as a class when expanded; others skip it.

CDR3	DNA	length	V	J	size	D
CASTGRDTQPQHF	TGTGCCAGCACTGGACGGGACACTCAGCCCCAGCATTTT	13	TRBV6-6	TRBJ1-5	-	-
CASSTPWKGKGGYTF	TGTGCCAGTAGTACCCCCTGGAAGGGGAAGGGTGGCTACACCTTC	15	TRBV19	TRBJ1-2	-	-
CAISESTTSNQPQHF	TGTGCCATCAGTGAGTCGACTACGAGCAATCAGCCCCAGCATTTT	15	TRBV10-3	TRBJ1-5	few	-
CASSLSEGQPQHF	TGTGCCAGCAGTTTGTCCGAGGGTCAGCCCCAGCATTTT	13	TRBV27	TRBJ1-5	-	-
CASSFYAGSGKKLFF	TGTGCCAGCAGTTTCTACGCAGGCTCTGGAAAAAAACTGTTTTTT	15	TRBV27	TRBJ1-4	medium-sized	-
CASSLVFAGDVDTQYF	TGTGCCAGCAGCTTAGTATTTGCGGGAGATGTGGATACGCAGTATTTT	16	TRBV13	TRBJ2-3	-	TRBD2
CASTSESYQETQYF	TGCGCCAGCACTAGCGAGTCGTACCAAGAGACCCAGTACTTC	14	TRBV5-1	TRBJ2-5	-	-
CASSPKIGQRGGANEKLFF	TGTGCCAGCAGCCCGAAGATAGGGCAAAGAGGAGGTGCTAATGAAAAACTGTTTTTT	19	TRBV7-8	TRBJ1-4	-	-
CASSQVRDSNTGELFF	TGTGCCAGCAGCCAAGTCCGGGACAGCAACACCGGGGAGCTGTTTTTT	16	TRBV14	TRBJ2-2	-	TRBD1
CASSPGKFTDRVKDTQYF	TGTGCCAGCTCACCAGGAAAATTTACCGACAGAGTTAAAGATACGCAGTATTTT	18	TRBV18	TRBJ2-3	-	-
CASSSYQVMNTEAFF	TGTGCCAGCAGCTCCTACCAGGTCATGAACACTGAAGCTTTCTTT	15	TRBV7-9	TRBJ1-1	-	-
CASSLALGGATQETQYF	TGTGCCAGCAGCTTAGCGCTCGGTGGTGCTACGCAAGAGACCCAGTACTTC	17	TRBV7-9	TRBJ2-5	-	-
CASSLTGGDGYTF	TGTGCCAGCAGCTTAACAGGGGGCGATGGCTACACCTTC	13	TRBV7-9	TRBJ1-2	once	TRBD1
CASREGAGQPQHF	TGTGCCAGCAGAGAGGGGGCAGGACAGCCCCAGCATTTT	13	TRBV28	TRBJ1-5	medium-sized	TRBD1
CASTRLKETGELFF	TGTGCCAGTACCCGACTAAAAGAAACCGGGGAGCTGTTTTTT	14	TRBV19	TRBJ2-2	-	-
CASKPGQTAYSNQPQHF	TGTGCCAGCAAACCGGGACAGACGGCTTATAGCAATCAGCCCCAGCATTTT	17	TRBV21-1	TRBJ1-5	-	-
CASSIGDRGSNQPQHF	TGTGCCAGTAGTATAGGGGACAGGGGAAGCAATCAGCCCCAGCATTTT	16	TRBV19	TRBJ1-5	-	TRBD1
CASSLSIASDTQYF	TGTGCCAGCAGCTTATCGATAGCCTCAGATACGCAGTATTTT	14	TRBV7-8	TRBJ2-3	-	-
CASSPDISGTDTQYF	TGTGCCAGCAGCCCGGATATTAGCGGCACAGATACGCAGTATTTT	15	TRBV5-8	TRBJ2-3	-	-
CASGPGGWGGGTKNIQYF	TGTGCTAGTGGTCCCGGAGGATGGGGGGGTGGAACCAAAAACATTCAGTACTTC	18	TRBV12-5	TRBJ2-4	-	TRBD2
CASSVALQGERNSPLHF	TGTGCCAGCAGCGTAGCACTACAGGGGGAAAGAAATTCACCCCTCCACTTT	17	TRBV9	TRBJ1-6	-	TRBD1
CASSPGRSSYEQYF	TGTGCCAGCAGCCCCGGTAGGAGCTCCTACGAGCAGTACTTC	14	TRBV7-3	TRBJ2-7	-	-